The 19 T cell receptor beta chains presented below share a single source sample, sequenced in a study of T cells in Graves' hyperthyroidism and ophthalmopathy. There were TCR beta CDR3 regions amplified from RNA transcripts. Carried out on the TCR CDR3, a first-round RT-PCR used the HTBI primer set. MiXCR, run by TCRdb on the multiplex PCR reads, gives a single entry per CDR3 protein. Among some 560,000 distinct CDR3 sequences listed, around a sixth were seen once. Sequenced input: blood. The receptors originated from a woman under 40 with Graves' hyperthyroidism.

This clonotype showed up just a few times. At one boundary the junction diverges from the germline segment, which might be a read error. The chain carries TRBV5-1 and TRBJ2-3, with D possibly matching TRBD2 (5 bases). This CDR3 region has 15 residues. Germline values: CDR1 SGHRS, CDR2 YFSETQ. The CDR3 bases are TGCGCCAGCAGAGATGGCAGCTCTAGCACAGATACGCGGTATTTT. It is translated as CASRDGSSSTDTRYF.

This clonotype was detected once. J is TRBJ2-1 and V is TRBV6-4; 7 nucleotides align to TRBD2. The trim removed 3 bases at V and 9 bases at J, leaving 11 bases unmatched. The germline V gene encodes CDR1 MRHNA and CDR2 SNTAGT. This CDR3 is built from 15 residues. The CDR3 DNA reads TGTGCCAGCAGTGAGGGTTGGGCGGGAGAGGGTGAGCAGTTCTTC. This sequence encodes CASSEGWAGEGEQFF.

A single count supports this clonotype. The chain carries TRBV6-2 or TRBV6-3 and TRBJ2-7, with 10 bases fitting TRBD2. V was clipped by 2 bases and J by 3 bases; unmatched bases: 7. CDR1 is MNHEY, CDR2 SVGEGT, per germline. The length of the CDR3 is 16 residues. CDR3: CASSYPGTSVHYEQYF. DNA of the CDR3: TGTGCCAGCAGTTACCCAGGGACTAGCGTCCACTACGAGCAGTACTTC.

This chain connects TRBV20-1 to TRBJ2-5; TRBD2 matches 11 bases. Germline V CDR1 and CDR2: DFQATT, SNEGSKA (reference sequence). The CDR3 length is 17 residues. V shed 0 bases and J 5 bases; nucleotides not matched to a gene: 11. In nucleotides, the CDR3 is TGCAGTGCTAGAGATCGGGATAGCGGGAGGGCGATGGAGACCCAGTACTTC. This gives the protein CSARDRDSGRAMETQYF.

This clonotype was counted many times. CDR3 sequence: CATSDGTSGTSTDTQYF. CDR3 nucleotides: TGTGCCACCAGTGACGGGACTAGCGGGACTAGCACAGATACGCAGTATTTT. The gene calls are TRBV24-1 and TRBJ2-3; 13 nucleotides line up with TRBD2. The CDR3 is 17 residues long. Unmatched junction bases numbered 3, after V lost 4 bases and J lost 0 bases. The germline CDR1 and CDR2 sequences are KGHDR and SFDVKD.

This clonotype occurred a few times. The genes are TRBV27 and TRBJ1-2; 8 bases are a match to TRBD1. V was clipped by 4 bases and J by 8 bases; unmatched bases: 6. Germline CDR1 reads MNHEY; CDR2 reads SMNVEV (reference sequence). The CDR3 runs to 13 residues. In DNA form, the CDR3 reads TGTGCCAGCAGTTCAGGGGGCAGAGGGGGCTACACCTTC. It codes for CASSSGGRGGYTF.

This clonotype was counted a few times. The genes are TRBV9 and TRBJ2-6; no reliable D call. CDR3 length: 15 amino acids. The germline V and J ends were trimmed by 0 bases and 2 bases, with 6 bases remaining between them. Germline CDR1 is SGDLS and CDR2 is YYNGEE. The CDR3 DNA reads TGTGCCAGCAGCGTAGGCCCAGCTGGGGCCAACGTCCTGACTTTC. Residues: CASSVGPAGANVLTF.

The CDR3: CASSRGTSGLTDTQYF. The DNA of the CDR3 is TGTGCCAGCAGTCGCGGGACTAGCGGACTCACAGATACGCAGTATTTT. The chain couples TRBV6-1 to TRBJ2-3, with 11 bases lining up with TRBD2. Germline CDR1 and CDR2: MNHNS and SASEGT. The CDR3 is 16 residues long. V trimming: 5 bases; J trimming: 2 bases; junction bases outside the gene matches: 6.

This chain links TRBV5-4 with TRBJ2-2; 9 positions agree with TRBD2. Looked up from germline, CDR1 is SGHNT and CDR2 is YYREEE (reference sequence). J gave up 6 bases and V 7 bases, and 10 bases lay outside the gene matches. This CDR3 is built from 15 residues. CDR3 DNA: TGTGCCAGCGAAGCGGGAGGCGGGTTTTCCGGGGAGCTGTTTTTT. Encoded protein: CASEAGGGFSGELFF.

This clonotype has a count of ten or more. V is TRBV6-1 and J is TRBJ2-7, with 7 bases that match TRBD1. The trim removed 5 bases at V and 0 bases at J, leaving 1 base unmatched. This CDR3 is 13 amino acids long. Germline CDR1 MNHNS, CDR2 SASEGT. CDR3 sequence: CASSQGDSYEQYF. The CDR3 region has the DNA TGTGCCAGCAGTCAGGGGGACTCCTACGAGCAGTACTTC.

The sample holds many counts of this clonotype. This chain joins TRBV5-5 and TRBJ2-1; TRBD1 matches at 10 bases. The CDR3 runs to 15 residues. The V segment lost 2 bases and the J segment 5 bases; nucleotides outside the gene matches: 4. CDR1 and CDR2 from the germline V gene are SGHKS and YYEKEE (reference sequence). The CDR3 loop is CASSFGTGDNNEQFF. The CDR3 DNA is TGTGCCAGCAGCTTCGGGACAGGGGACAACAATGAGCAGTTCTTC.

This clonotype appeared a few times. The CDR3 sequence: CASSLGQAPIYGYTF. CDR3 DNA sequence: TGTGCCAGCAGTTTGGGACAGGCGCCAATCTATGGCTACACCTTC. This sequence joins TRBV6-1 and TRBJ1-2, with 8 bases lining up with TRBD1. With V trimmed by 5 bases and J by 4 bases, 9 bases remained unmatched. This CDR3 comprises 15 residues. Germline assignment: CDR1 MNHNS and CDR2 SASEGT.

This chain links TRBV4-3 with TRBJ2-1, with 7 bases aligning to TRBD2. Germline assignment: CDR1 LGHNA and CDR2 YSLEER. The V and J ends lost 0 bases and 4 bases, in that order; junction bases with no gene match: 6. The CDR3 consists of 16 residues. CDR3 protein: CASSQDVAGGYNEQFF. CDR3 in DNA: TGCGCCAGCAGCCAAGATGTAGCGGGCGGGTACAATGAGCAGTTCTTC.

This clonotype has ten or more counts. In nucleotides, the CDR3 is TGTGCCAGCAGTTACTCGATAACCTCTGGGGCCAACGTCCTGACTTTC. This codes for CASSYSITSGANVLTF. V usage is TRBV6-5 and J usage is TRBJ2-6; D ambiguous. The germline gives CDR1 MNHEY, CDR2 SVGAGI. V was pared by 0 bases and J by 0 bases, with 6 bases between. The CDR3 has 16 residues.

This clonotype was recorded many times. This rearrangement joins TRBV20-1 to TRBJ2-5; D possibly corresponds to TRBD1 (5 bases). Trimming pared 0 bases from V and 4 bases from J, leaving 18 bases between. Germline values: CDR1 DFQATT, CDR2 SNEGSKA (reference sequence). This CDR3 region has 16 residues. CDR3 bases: TGCAGTGCTAGAGATTCGGTGGCAGGGTCGGGAGAGACCCAGTACTTC. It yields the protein CSARDSVAGSGETQYF.

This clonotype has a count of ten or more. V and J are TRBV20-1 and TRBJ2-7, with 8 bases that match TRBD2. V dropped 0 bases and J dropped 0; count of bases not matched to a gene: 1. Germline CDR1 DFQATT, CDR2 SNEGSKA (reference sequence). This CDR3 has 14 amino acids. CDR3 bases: TGCAGTGCTAGAGAGGCGGGAGGCTCCTACGAGCAGTACTTC. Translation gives CSAREAGGSYEQYF.

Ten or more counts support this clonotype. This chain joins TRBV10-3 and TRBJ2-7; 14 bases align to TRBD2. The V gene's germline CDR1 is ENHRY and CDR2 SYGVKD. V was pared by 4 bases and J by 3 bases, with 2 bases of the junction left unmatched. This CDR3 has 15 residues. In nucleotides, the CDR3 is TGTGCCATCAGTGCGGGGACTAGCGGGGGCTACGAGCAGTACTTC. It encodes CAISAGTSGGYEQYF.

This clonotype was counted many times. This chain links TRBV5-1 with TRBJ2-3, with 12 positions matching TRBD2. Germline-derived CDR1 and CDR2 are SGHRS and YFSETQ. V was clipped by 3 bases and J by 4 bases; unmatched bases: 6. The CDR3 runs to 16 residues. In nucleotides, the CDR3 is TGCGCCAGCAGCTCCCGGACTAGCGGGATGTCAGATACGCAGTATTTT. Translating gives CASSSRTSGMSDTQYF.

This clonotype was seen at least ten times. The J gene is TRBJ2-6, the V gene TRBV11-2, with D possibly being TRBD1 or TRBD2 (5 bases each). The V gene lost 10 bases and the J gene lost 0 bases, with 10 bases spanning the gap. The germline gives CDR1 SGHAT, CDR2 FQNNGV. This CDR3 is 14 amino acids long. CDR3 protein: CATGRSSGANVLTF. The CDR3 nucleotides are TGTGCCACGGGACGGTCCTCTGGGGCCAACGTCCTGACTTTC.